The T cell receptor beta chain described here comes from a study of T cells in localized non-small cell lung cancer. Whole-study results and caveats: Researchers found a median around 57 of the top 100 tumor clones in adjacent lung.

Produced via immunoSEQ multiplex PCR; TCRdb's table is partial and in-frame only. The table has about 20,000 clones, around 83% seen once; the top ten hold around 4%. A remark on this clone: Its antigen remains unknown.

This CDR3 has 15 amino acids. Trimming at V came to 3 bases and at J to 7 bases, leaving 9 bases not matched to a gene. Germline CDR1 and CDR2: ENHRY and SYGVKD. Sequencing used peripheral blood, obtained before any cancer treatment. The chain uses TRBV10-3 and TRBJ1-5; 7 nucleotides agree with TRBD1. The source of this sequence is a man aged 40-75 years with stage I lung adenocarcinoma. This chain's CDR3 is CAISDRDRGKQPQHF. The CDR3 DNA is TGTGCCATCAGTGATCGGGACAGAGGGAAACAGCCCCAGCATTTT.